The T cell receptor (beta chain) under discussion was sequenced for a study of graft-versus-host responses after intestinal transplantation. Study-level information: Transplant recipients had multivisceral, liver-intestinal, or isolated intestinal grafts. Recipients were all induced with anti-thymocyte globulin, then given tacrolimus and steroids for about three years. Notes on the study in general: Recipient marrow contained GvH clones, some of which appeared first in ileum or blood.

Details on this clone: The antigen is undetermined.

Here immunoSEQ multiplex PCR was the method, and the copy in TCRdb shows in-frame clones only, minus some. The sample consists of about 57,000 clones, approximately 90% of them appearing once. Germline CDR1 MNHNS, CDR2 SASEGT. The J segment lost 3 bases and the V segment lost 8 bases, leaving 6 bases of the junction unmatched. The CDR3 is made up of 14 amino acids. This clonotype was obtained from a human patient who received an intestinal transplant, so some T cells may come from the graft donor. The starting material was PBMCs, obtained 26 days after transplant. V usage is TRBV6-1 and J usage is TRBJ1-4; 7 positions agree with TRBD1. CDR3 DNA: TGTGCCAGCCGAACAGGGGAGGCTAATGAAAAACTGTTTTTT. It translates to CASRTGEANEKLFF.